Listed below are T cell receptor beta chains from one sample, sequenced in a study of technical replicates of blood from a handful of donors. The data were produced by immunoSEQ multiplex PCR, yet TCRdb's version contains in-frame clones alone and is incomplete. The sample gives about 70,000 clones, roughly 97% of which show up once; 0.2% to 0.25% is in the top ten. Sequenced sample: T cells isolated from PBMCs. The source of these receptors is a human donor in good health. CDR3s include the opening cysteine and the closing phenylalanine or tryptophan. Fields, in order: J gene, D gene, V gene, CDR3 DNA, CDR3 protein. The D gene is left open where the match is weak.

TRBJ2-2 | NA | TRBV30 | TGTGCCTGGAACCCGGGGACCGGGGAGCTGTTTTTT | CAWNPGTGELFF
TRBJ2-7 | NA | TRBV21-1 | TGTGCCAGCAGCAAATCGACAGGGAGGACCTTCAGGAGCTCCTACGAGCAGTACTTC | CASSKSTGRTFRSSYEQYF
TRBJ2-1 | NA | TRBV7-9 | TGTGCCAGCAGCCCGACACAGAACCATGAGCAGTTCTTC | CASSPTQNHEQFF
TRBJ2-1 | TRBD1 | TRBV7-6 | TGTGCCAGCAGCTTGGAACCCGGGACAGGGGATGAAGGTGAGCAGTTCTTC | CASSLEPGTGDEGEQFF
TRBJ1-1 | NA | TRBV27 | TGTGCCAGCAGTTTCGGAAGGGAGGTCCGAACTGAAGCTTTCTTT | CASSFGREVRTEAFF
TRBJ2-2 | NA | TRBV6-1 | TGTGCCAGCAGTGTCCTGTCACTAGCGAACACCGGGGAGCTGTTTTTT | CASSVLSLANTGELFF
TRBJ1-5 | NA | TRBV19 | TGTGCCAGTAGCCAGGACAGCAGCAATCAGCCCCAGCATTTT | CASSQDSSNQPQHF
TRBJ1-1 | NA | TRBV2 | TGTGCCAGCAGGAGGACAGAAGACACTGAAGCTTTCTTT | CASRRTEDTEAFF
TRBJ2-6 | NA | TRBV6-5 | TGTGCCAGCAGTGACTTTAGGGCCAACGTCCTGACTTTC | CASSDFRANVLTF
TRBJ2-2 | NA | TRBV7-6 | TGTGCCAGCAGCCGAGGACAGAGGAACACCGGGGAGCTGTTTTTT | CASSRGQRNTGELFF
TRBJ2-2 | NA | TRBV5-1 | TGCGCCAGCAACCGGGACAAGAACACCGGGGAGCTGTTTTTT | CASNRDKNTGELFF